This section outlines one TCR beta chain sequence together with its context. Its antigen is unidentified. This CDR3 is also generated by other DNA sequences in the sample. The sample belongs to a study of shared clonotypes between healthy human individuals. Study information: The study drew on two women and a few men aged 18 to 49 as donors.

Study observations and caveats: Relative to memory subsets, naive subsets generally showed larger estimated richness.

Germline values: CDR1 DFQATT, CDR2 SNEGSKA (reference sequence). The junction had 2 bases not matched to a gene; V was cut back by 6 bases and J by 3 bases. The CDR3 is 11 amino acids. Deep-level running was used for the assay. The repertoire was sequenced with immunoSEQ multiplex PCR; TCRdb's copy has only in-frame clones and lacks some. The sample lists 600,000 to 750,000 clones, 55% to 75% seen once, with more than 1.5% in the top ten. The sequence came from a woman aged 30 to 39 in good health. Sequencing was carried out using memory CD4+ T cells sorted from blood. Sample subset: CD45RA-negative fraction. The rearrangement links TRBV20-1 to TRBJ2-7, with 7 bases identical to TRBD2. The CDR3 protein is CSAGGNYEQYF. In DNA, the CDR3 is TGCAGTGCCGGGGGGAACTACGAGCAGTACTTC.